This TCR beta chain was retrieved from a study of cytotoxic CD8 clonotypes in ibrutinib-treated CLL. Assay used: immunoSEQ multiplex PCR; TCRdb lists only in-frame clones, some missing. The table shows about 97,000 clones, with over 60% occurring only once. The CDR3 contains 15 residues. Germline V CDR1 and CDR2: LNHDA, SQIVND (reference sequence). Trimming took 6 bases from V and 4 from J, leaving 15 bases between them. The V call is TRBV19, the J call TRBJ1-4; weak D call: TRBD1 (5 bases). The sequencing used PBMCs, collected after 24 months of ibrutinib treatment. This receptor was identified in a human donor with chronic lymphocytic leukemia. In DNA, the CDR3 is TGTGCCAGTAGGACCCGGGACGGGGATAATGAAAAACTGTTTTTT. Its translation is CASRTRDGDNEKLFF.